This record concerns one TCR beta chain sequence. The ends were cut back, 4 bases at V and 3 bases at J, with 9 bases in the middle. This CDR3 is 14 amino acids long. The germline gives CDR1 MNHEY, CDR2 SVGAGI. Seattle patients were enrolled while actively infected and followed longitudinally. As originally analysed: It was from reference gene primer amplification that nucleated cell counts were estimated. The method was immunoSEQ multiplex PCR; TCRdb's version includes in-frame clones alone and lacks a portion of them. That table is the source of V, J and clone size, and D and trimming were worked out from the DNA. The table has 100,000 to 150,000 clones, about 70% seen once. This record comes from a study of blood T cell repertoires in COVID-19. Looking at the study overall: Whether acute or convalescent, the COVID-19 samples came from the United States, Italy and Spain. Sources were T cells, B-cell-depleted T cells, or PBMCs; the material itself was cDNA or gDNA.

This chain joins TRBV6-5 and TRBJ2-2, with D perhaps matching TRBD2 (5 bases). The TCR was taken from a man older than 75 with COVID-19, enrolled during active disease. Sequenced: peripheral blood. In nucleotides, the CDR3 is TGTGCCAGCAGTTTCAAGGGAGACACCGGGGAGCTGTTTTTT. Amino acids: CASSFKGDTGELFF.